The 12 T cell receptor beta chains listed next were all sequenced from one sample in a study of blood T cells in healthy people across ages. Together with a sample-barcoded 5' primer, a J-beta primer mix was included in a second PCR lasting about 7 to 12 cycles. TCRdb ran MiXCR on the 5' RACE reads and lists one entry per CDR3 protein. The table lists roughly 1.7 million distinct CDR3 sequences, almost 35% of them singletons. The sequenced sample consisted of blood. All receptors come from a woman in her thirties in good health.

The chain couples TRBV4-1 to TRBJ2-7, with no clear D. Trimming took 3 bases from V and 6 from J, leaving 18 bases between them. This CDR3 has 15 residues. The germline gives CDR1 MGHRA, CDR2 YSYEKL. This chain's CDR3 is CASSQAALPISEQYF. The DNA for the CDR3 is TGCGCCAGCAGCCAGGCGGCACTACCGATTTCCGAGCAGTACTTC.

The CDR3 sequence: CSARVGGSGTGELFF. Written as DNA, the CDR3 is TGCAGTGCTAGAGTTGGGGGTTCGGGAACCGGGGAGCTGTTTTTT. V gene TRBV20-1 combines with J gene TRBJ2-2, with D tentatively TRBD1 or TRBD2 (5 bases each). V dropped 1 base and J dropped 5 bases, with 14 bases sitting between them. CDR1 is DFQATT, CDR2 SNEGSKA, per germline (reference sequence). This CDR3 contains 15 residues.

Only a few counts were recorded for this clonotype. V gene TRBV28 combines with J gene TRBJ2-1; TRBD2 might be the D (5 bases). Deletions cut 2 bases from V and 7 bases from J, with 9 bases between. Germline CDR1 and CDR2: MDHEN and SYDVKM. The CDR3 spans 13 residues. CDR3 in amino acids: CASSLPGLNEQFF. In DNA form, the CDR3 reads TGTGCCAGCAGTTTACCCGGACTGAATGAGCAGTTCTTC.

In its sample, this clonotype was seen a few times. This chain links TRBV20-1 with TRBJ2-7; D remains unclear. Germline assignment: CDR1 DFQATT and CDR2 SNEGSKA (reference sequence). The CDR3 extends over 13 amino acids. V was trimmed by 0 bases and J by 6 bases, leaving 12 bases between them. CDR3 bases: TGCAGTGCTAGAGATGTGGCGACTGGCGAGCAGTACTTC. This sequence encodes CSARDVATGEQYF.

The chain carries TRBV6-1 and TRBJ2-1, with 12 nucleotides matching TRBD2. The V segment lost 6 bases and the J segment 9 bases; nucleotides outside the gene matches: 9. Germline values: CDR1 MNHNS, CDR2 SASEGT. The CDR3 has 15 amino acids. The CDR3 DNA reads TGTGCCAGCAGGACCGGGACTAGCGGGCCGAGTGAGCAGTTCTTC. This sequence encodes CASRTGTSGPSEQFF.

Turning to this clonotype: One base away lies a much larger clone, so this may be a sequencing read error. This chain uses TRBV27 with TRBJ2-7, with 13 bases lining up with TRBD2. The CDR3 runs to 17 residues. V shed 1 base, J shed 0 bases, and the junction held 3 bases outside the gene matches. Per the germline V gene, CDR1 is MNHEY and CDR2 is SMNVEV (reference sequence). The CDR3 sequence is CASSLLGLAGSSYEQYF. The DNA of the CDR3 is TGTGCCAGCAGTTTATTGGGACTAGCGGGGAGCTCCTACGAGCAGTACTTC.

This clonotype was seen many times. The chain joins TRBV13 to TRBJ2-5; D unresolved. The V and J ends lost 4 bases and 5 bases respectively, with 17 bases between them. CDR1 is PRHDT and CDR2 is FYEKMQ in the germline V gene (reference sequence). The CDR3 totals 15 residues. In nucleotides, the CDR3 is TGTGCCAGCAGCTCACCAGGCCCGGAGAGGGAGACCCAGTACTTC. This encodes CASSSPGPERETQYF.

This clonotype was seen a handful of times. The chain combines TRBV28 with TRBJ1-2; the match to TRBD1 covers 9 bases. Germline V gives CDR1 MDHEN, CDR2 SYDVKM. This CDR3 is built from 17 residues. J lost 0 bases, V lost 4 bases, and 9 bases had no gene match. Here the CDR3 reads CASSSDIRTGANYGYTF. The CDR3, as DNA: TGTGCCAGCAGTTCCGATATTCGGACAGGGGCTAACTATGGCTACACCTTC.

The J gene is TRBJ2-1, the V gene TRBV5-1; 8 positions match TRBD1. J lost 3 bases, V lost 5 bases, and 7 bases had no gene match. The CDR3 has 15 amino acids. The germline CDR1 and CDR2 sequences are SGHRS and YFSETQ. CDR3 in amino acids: CASRVPGGYYNEQFF. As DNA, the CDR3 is TGCGCCAGCAGGGTCCCAGGGGGCTACTACAATGAGCAGTTCTTC.

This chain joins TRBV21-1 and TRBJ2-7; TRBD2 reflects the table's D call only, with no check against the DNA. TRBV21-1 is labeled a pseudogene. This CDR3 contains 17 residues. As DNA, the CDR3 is TGTGCCAGCAGCGTCGGGACTAGCGGGGGACTCTCCTACGAGCAGTACTTC. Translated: CASSVGTSGGLSYEQYF.

The CDR3 protein is CASIKIGDRTNTEAFF. Here the CDR3 DNA reads TGTGCCAGCATAAAGATTGGAGACAGAACAAACACTGAAGCTTTCTTT. The V gene is TRBV6-5, the J gene TRBJ1-1; D may be TRBD1 (5 bases). The ends were cut back, 7 bases at V and 2 bases at J, with 20 bases in the middle. CDR1 is MNHEY, CDR2 SVGAGI, per germline. The CDR3 sequence is 16 residues long.

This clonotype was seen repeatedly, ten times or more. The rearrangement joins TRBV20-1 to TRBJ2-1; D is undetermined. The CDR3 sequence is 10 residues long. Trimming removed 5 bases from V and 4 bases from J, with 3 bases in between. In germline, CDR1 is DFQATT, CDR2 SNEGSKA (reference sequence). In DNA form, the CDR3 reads TGCAGTGCTGGATACAATGAGCAGTTCTTC. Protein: CSAGYNEQFF.